This is a list of T cell receptor beta chains from one sample in a study of shared clonotypes between healthy human individuals. Libraries were prepared by immunoSEQ multiplex PCR; TCRdb keeps only in-frame clonotypes and omits some of them. The repertoire holds 330,000 or so clones, with around 67% as singletons. Specimen: memory CD4+ T cells sorted from blood. The source is a man aged 25-45 years in good health. Each CDR3 is given with its conserved first and last residue. The D gene is left open where the match is weak. Clone size is given for some rows only: seen once, a few or many times, or a class if the clone is expanded.

cdr3_nt | cdr3_aa | d_call | clone_size | j_call | v_call
TGCGCCAGCAGCCTCCTCGAAGGCTCGGCCAAAAACATTCAGTACTTC | CASSLLEGSAKNIQYF | . | . | TRBJ2-4 | TRBV5-1
TGTGCCAGCTCACCACCAGGGGACGACACTGAAGCTTTCTTT | CASSPPGDDTEAFF | . | . | TRBJ1-1 | TRBV18
TGTGCCAGCAGATCAATAGCGGGAACACAAGAGACCCAGTACTTC | CASRSIAGTQETQYF | TRBD2 | . | TRBJ2-5 | TRBV27
TGTGCCAGCAGCTTCCCGGGACTAGCCGGGTTTGTGGAGACCCAGTACTTC | CASSFPGLAGFVETQYF | TRBD2 | . | TRBJ2-5 | TRBV5-5
TGTGCCAGCAGCCCTGGTGGGGGACAGAGATCCTACGAGCAGTACTTC | CASSPGGGQRSYEQYF | TRBD1 | . | TRBJ2-7 | TRBV11-3
TGCAGCGTTGCGAGCGGGAGGGACGGGGAGCTGTTTTTT | CSVASGRDGELFF | TRBD2 | . | TRBJ2-2 | TRBV29-1
TGTGCCAGCAGCTTAGCGGGAGCGGGTACCTACGAGCAGTACTTC | CASSLAGAGTYEQYF | . | few | TRBJ2-7 | TRBV7-8
TGCGCCAGCAGCCCGGGACTAGCGGGAGGGCTCAATGAGCAGTTCTTC | CASSPGLAGGLNEQFF | TRBD2 | . | TRBJ2-1 | TRBV10-1
TGTGCCAGCAGCCCCAGCTGGGATGAGGGCTACGAGCAGTACTTC | CASSPSWDEGYEQYF | . | . | TRBJ2-7 | TRBV7-2
TGCGCCAGCAGCTTGGCCATAGCGGGAGGGAATTATGGCCGCAATGAGCAGTTCTTC | CASSLAIAGGNYGRNEQFF | TRBD2 | . | TRBJ2-1 | TRBV5-1
TGCGCCAGCAGCTACAACCCAGACCTTCGGAGTACGCAGTATTTT | CASSYNPDLRSTQYF | . | . | TRBJ2-3 | TRBV5-1
TGCAGCGTGGGGGGTCGGCAAGAGACCCAGTACTTC | CSVGGRQETQYF | . | few | TRBJ2-5 | TRBV29-1
TGTGCCAGCAGCCAAAATCGGGATACGCAGTATTTT | CASSQNRDTQYF | . | . | TRBJ2-3 | TRBV14
TGTGCCAGTCTCCGGGACAGGGGATCCACCGGGGAGCTGTTTTTT | CASLRDRGSTGELFF | TRBD1 | . | TRBJ2-2 | TRBV19
TGTGCCAGCAGCGTAGCTCCCGACAGGGGGTTTGACTCAGATACGCAGTATTTT | CASSVAPDRGFDSDTQYF | TRBD1 | . | TRBJ2-3 | TRBV9
TGTGCCAGCAGCTTGAGGAAAGCTAGCGGGATGAATGAGCAGTTCTTC | CASSLRKASGMNEQFF | TRBD2 | . | TRBJ2-1 | TRBV5-4
TGTGCCAGCAGTAGCGGACAAATACTCAATCAGCCCCAGCATTTT | CASSSGQILNQPQHF | . | . | TRBJ1-5 | TRBV28
TGTGCCAGCAGTGCCCGTGAGGCCGGGGAGCTGTTTTTT | CASSAREAGELFF | . | . | TRBJ2-2 | TRBV25-1
TGTGCAAGCACCAGGGAGGTTGAAGCTTTCTTT | CASTREVEAFF | . | . | TRBJ1-1 | TRBV2
TGTGCCAGTACCCCCCTTATGGGGAAACGGGTTAGTGAAAAACTGTTTTTT | CASTPLMGKRVSEKLFF | . | . | TRBJ1-4 | TRBV19
TGTGCCAGCGTTGGGAAAATACTCACAGATACGCAGTATTTT | CASVGKILTDTQYF | . | . | TRBJ2-3 | TRBV6-8
TGTGCCAGCAGCCCTAGCTCCTACAATGAGCAGTTCTTC | CASSPSSYNEQFF | . | . | TRBJ2-1 | TRBV7-2
TGTGCCAGCAGCTTGACAGGGAGTTATGGCTACACCTTC | CASSLTGSYGYTF | TRBD1 | few | TRBJ1-2 | TRBV2
TGTGCCAGCAGTTACGACCCGCAGGGACTCTACTATGGCTACACCTTC | CASSYDPQGLYYGYTF | . | . | TRBJ1-2 | TRBV6-5
TGTGCCATCAGTGACCCTAGCACCTACAATGAGCAGTTCTTC | CAISDPSTYNEQFF | . | . | TRBJ2-1 | TRBV10-3
TGTGCCAGCAGTCCGTGGGGTCAGGGGAGCGAAAAACTGTTTTTT | CASSPWGQGSEKLFF | . | many | TRBJ1-4 | TRBV7-8
TGTGCCAGCTCTCCGAGGGGGGCCAGTAACATGAACACTGAAGCTTTCTTT | CASSPRGASNMNTEAFF | . | few | TRBJ1-1 | TRBV18
TGTGCCAGCCGTTGGCAGGGTCCCTACGAGCAGTACTTC | CASRWQGPYEQYF | . | . | TRBJ2-7 | TRBV2
TGTGCCAGCAGGACAGCGTATCAGCCCCAGCATTTT | CASRTAYQPQHF | . | . | TRBJ1-5 | TRBV19
TGTGCCAGCAGCGGGGAAGGCAGGGGTCAGCCCCAGCATTTT | CASSGEGRGQPQHF | . | few | TRBJ1-5 | TRBV5-5
TGTGCCAGCAGCCTCCGGACCGATCATGGCTACACCTTC | CASSLRTDHGYTF | . | . | TRBJ1-2 | TRBV11-2
TGTGCCAGCAGGCGAGAACAGGGGTTGGTTGAAGCTTTCTTT | CASRREQGLVEAFF | TRBD1 | . | TRBJ1-1 | TRBV7-8
TGCGCCAGCAGCCAAGTTTCGGTCCCTGAAGCTTTCTTT | CASSQVSVPEAFF | . | . | TRBJ1-1 | TRBV4-1
TGTGCCAGCAGTGAAGGAGGGGGACTAGCGGGAGATGGTCCTTTT | CASSEGGGLAGDGPF | TRBD2 | . | TRBJ2-4 | TRBV2
TGTGCCAGCAGTGAAGCTCCAAGTCCCGGGAGGTGGAATGAGCAGTTCTTC | CASSEAPSPGRWNEQFF | TRBD2 | . | TRBJ2-1 | TRBV25-1
TGTGCCAGCAGTGCCCAGGGACTAGCGGGAGTCGGAAGCTCCTACAATGAGCAGTTCTTC | CASSAQGLAGVGSSYNEQFF | TRBD2 | . | TRBJ2-1 | TRBV27
TGTGCCAGCAGTTTGACACGAGATAGCTACGAGCAGTACTTC | CASSLTRDSYEQYF | . | . | TRBJ2-7 | TRBV27
TGTGCCAGCAGCTTATCCCCCAATCAGCCCCAGCATTTT | CASSLSPNQPQHF | . | . | TRBJ1-5 | TRBV7-3
TGTGCCAGCAGCCTAGGACGGGGGTTTCAAGAGACCCAGTACTTC | CASSLGRGFQETQYF | . | few | TRBJ2-5 | TRBV28
TGTGCCAGCGAAAACAGGGGGGTAGAGACCCAGTACTTC | CASENRGVETQYF | TRBD1 | . | TRBJ2-5 | TRBV2
TGTGCCAGCACCCACCGCGGTCCCAATCAGCCCCAGCATTTT | CASTHRGPNQPQHF | . | . | TRBJ1-5 | TRBV28
TGTGCCAGCAGTTTATCCCAGACAAACATTCAGTACTTC | CASSLSQTNIQYF | . | once | TRBJ2-4 | TRBV28